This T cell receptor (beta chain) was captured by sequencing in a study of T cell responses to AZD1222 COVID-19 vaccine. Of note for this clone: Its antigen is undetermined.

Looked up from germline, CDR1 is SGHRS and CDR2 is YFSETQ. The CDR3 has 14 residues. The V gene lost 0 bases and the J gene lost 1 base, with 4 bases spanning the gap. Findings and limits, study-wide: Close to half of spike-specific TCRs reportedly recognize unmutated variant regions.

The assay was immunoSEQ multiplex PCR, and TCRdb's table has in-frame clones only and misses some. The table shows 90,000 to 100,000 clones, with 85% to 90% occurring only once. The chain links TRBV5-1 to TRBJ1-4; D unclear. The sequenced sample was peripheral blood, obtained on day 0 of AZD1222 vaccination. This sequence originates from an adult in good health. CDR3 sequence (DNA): TGCGCCAGCAGCTTGGCTGGAACTAATGAAAAACTGTTTTTT. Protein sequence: CASSLAGTNEKLFF.